This T cell receptor beta chain was sequenced in a study of cytomegalovirus exposure and HLA in healthy donors. There are 13 residues in the CDR3. Trimming pared 8 bases from V and 3 bases from J, leaving 13 bases between. CDR1 MNHNY and CDR2 SVGAGI come from the germline V gene (reference sequence). As concerns this clone: Its antigen is unknown.

General study points: It was reportedly the case that the classifier diagnosed cytomegalovirus status with high specificity and sensitivity. The tendency of first-cohort TCR clusters to co-occur in the 120 or so validation repertoires was identified by a subsequent analysis. The authors enumerated 164 TCR beta chains as linked to cytomegalovirus.

Clones were read by immunoSEQ multiplex PCR, and TCRdb kept only the in-frame ones, dropping some. The data hold roughly 100,000 clones, with about 95% observed a single time. The clonotype comes from a woman younger than 30 in good health and CMV-seronegative. The sequenced material came from PBMCs. The chain links TRBV6-6 to TRBJ1-1; D may be TRBD1 (6 bases). The CDR3 loop reads CASSKGGDTEAFF. In nucleotides, the CDR3 is TGTGCCAGCTCTAAGGGGGGGGACACTGAAGCTTTCTTT.